The 27 T cell receptor beta chains listed next were all sequenced from one sample in a study of T cells after yellow fever vaccination. One entry per CDR3 protein results from TCRdb running MiXCR on the 5' RACE reads. The sample includes about 340,000 distinct CDR3 sequences, about 12% of them seen just once. The sample in question was CD4+ T cells sorted from PBMCs, obtained 15 days after the yellow fever booster vaccination. The receptors come from a man aged 18 to 35 who received the YFV17D yellow fever vaccine.

DNA for the CDR3: TGTGCCAGCAGCTTAATGGTGACAGGGGCAATCTCCTACGAGCAGTACTTC. It yields the protein CASSLMVTGAISYEQYF. The gene calls are TRBV5-6 and TRBJ2-7; TRBD1 matches at 8 bases. The CDR3 covers 17 residues. With V trimmed by 2 bases and J by 0 bases, 10 bases remained unmatched. CDR1 and CDR2 (germline): SGHDT, YYEEEE.

This sequence joins TRBV10-3 and TRBJ2-7; D is uncertain. Between the trimmed V and J ends, which lost 0 bases and 0 bases, there was a span of 12 bases. The CDR3 consists of 16 residues. Germline CDR1 and CDR2: ENHRY and SYGVKD. The CDR3 sequence: CAISESPGLSSYEQYF. As DNA, the CDR3 is TGTGCCATCAGTGAGTCGCCCGGCTTAAGCTCCTACGAGCAGTACTTC.

This clonotype was counted many times. The junction does not match germline at one end; this may be a read error. V is TRBV3-1 and J is TRBJ2-1; TRBD2 matches at 13 bases. The CDR3 has 16 residues. The germline gives CDR1 LGHDT, CDR2 YNNKEL (reference sequence). The CDR3 sequence: CASNQLAGGPGGEQFF. The CDR3 DNA reads TGTGCCAGCAACCAACTAGCGGGGGGGCCGGGTGGTGAGCAGTTCTTC.

The V call is TRBV28, the J call TRBJ2-3, with 8 bases fitting TRBD1. This CDR3 region has 20 residues. Trimming at V came to 3 bases and at J to 2 bases, leaving 19 bases not matched to a gene. Per germline, CDR1 MDHEN and CDR2 SYDVKM. Here the CDR3 DNA reads TGTGCCAGCAGTTTTTACCCTCAGGGGGCAGGTGGTTCCCCCACAGATACGCAGTATTTT. This gives the protein CASSFYPQGAGGSPTDTQYF.

This clonotype was counted only a few times. The rearrangement links TRBV2 to TRBJ1-5; tentative D call: TRBD1 (5 bases). V lost 6 bases and J lost 7, with 16 bases in between. The CDR3 has 14 amino acids. CDR1 is SNHLY, CDR2 FYNNEI, per germline. The CDR3 nucleotides read TGTGCCAGCAGAGGACCCGGGACGAACCAGCCCCAGCATTTT. It specifies CASRGPGTNQPQHF.

The chain employs TRBV30 and TRBJ2-4, with 7 bases that match TRBD2. V shed 4 bases, J shed 0 bases, and the junction held 3 bases outside the gene matches. The germline V gene has CDR1 GTSNPN and CDR2 SVGIG (reference sequence). The CDR3 sequence is 14 residues long. The CDR3 nucleotides read TGTGCCTGGATACCGGGGGGAGCCAAAAACATTCAGTACTTC. As protein: CAWIPGGAKNIQYF.

This clonotype was counted only a few times. This chain joins TRBV6-5 and TRBJ2-7, with 10 bases lining up with TRBD2. Germline V gene sequence: CDR1 MNHEY, CDR2 SVGAGI. This CDR3 comprises 15 residues. After removal of 4 bases from V and 4 bases from J, the junction contained 7 bases not matched to a gene. In DNA form, the CDR3 reads TGTGCCAGCAGTTCATCCCTAGCGGGGGTTTACGAGCAGTACTTC. Translation: CASSSSLAGVYEQYF.

The J gene is TRBJ2-4, the V gene TRBV20-1; D gene ambiguous. Germline loops: CDR1 DFQATT, CDR2 SNEGSKA (reference sequence). The CDR3 extends over 14 amino acids. V shed 6 bases and J shed 0 bases, with 12 bases lying between them. DNA of the CDR3: TGCAGTGCCCCCGCGGTGTTAGCCAAAAACATTCAGTACTTC. This codes for CSAPAVLAKNIQYF.

This clonotype has at least ten counts. The rearrangement uses TRBV12-3 or TRBV12-4 and TRBJ2-2, with a tentative D call TRBD2 (6 bases). The V and J ends lost 5 bases and 4 bases respectively, with 11 bases between them. The CDR3 totals 14 residues. CDR3 coding DNA: TGTGCCAGCAGTCTACTAGCAGCCACCGGGGAGCTGTTTTTT. It translates to CASSLLAATGELFF.

CDR3 residues: CSAAPATERLRSPLHF. Written as DNA, the CDR3 is TGCAGTGCGGCACCAGCCACGGAAAGGCTCAGGTCACCCCTCCACTTT. The V and J genes are TRBV20-1 and TRBJ1-6; D call uncertain. V was cut by 6 bases and J by 10 bases, with 25 bases left in between. Germline CDR1 DFQATT, CDR2 SNEGSKA (reference sequence). The CDR3 is made up of 16 amino acids.

This clonotype was found a few times. The rearrangement joins TRBV20-1 to TRBJ2-3; D ambiguous. Germline V gene data show CDR1 as DFQATT and CDR2 as SNEGSKA (reference sequence). The CDR3 is 12 amino acids. V gave up 7 bases and J gave up 4 bases, with 12 bases separating them. The CDR3 region is CSGLDRADTQYF. In DNA form, the CDR3 reads TGCAGTGGCCTCGATCGCGCAGATACGCAGTATTTT.

This clonotype has at least ten counts. The rearrangement uses TRBV11-2 and TRBJ2-2; D may be TRBD1 (5 bases). V was shortened by 1 base and J by 4 bases, with 10 bases between the two germline ends. CDR1 and CDR2 from the germline V gene are SGHAT and FQNNGV. The CDR3 is 15 amino acids. The CDR3, as DNA: TGTGCCAGCAGCTTAGGATGGGGCCCCACCGGGGAGCTGTTTTTT. This encodes CASSLGWGPTGELFF.

This sequence joins TRBV5-1 and TRBJ1-3; D ambiguous. V was cut by 0 bases and J by 0 bases, with 13 bases left in between. The V gene's germline CDR1 is SGHRS and CDR2 YFSETQ. The CDR3 loop spans 17 amino acids. The CDR3 region is CASSLVVAGGSGNTIYF. CDR3 in DNA: TGCGCCAGCAGCTTGGTAGTGGCCGGAGGCTCTGGAAACACCATATATTTT.

This clonotype was seen a few times. The chain carries TRBV6-5 and TRBJ2-1; D call uncertain. The CDR3 is 15 amino acids. Germline CDR1 MNHEY, CDR2 SVGAGI. V was shortened by 8 bases and J by 6 bases, with 20 bases between the two germline ends. As DNA, the CDR3 is TGTGCCAGCCAGCCCGATAGACTCCTGGGCAATGAGCAGTTCTTC. This translates into CASQPDRLLGNEQFF.

This clonotype was detected only a few times. The chain is built from TRBV20-1 and TRBJ1-2; weak D call: TRBD1 (6 bases). Trimming removed 5 bases at V and 7 bases at J, with 17 bases between. The CDR3 loop spans 13 amino acids. Germline loops: CDR1 DFQATT, CDR2 SNEGSKA (reference sequence). CDR3 DNA: TGCAGTGCTGGATCAACAGGGAACAGTGGCTACACCTTC. Translating gives CSAGSTGNSGYTF.

This chain links TRBV9 with TRBJ1-2; 8 bases line up with TRBD1. CDR3 length equals 18 residues. The V and J ends lost 0 bases and 4 bases, in that order; junction bases with no gene match: 14. CDR1 SGDLS and CDR2 YYNGEE come from the germline V gene. The DNA for the CDR3 is TGTGCCAGCAGCGTAGGACGGGACAGGACACCGTTGGGCTATGGCTACACCTTC. Residues: CASSVGRDRTPLGYGYTF.

This clonotype has just a few counts. This sequence joins TRBV25-1 and TRBJ2-7; 9 nucleotides match TRBD1. Germline V gene sequence: CDR1 MGHDK, CDR2 SYGVNS. With 3 bases clipped from V and 4 bases from J, the junction kept 10 bases outside the gene matches. This CDR3 is 16 amino acids long. CDR3 bases: TGTGCCAGCAGTGATCCCAGGACAGGGGCGGGGTACGAGCAGTACTTC. Translated: CASSDPRTGAGYEQYF.

V gene TRBV5-1 combines with J gene TRBJ2-3; 8 positions match TRBD2. Trimming removed 3 bases from V and 6 bases from J; junction bases left unmatched: 3. Germline-derived CDR1 and CDR2 are SGHRS and YFSETQ. The CDR3 contains 13 residues. The CDR3 nucleotides are TGCGCCAGCAGCTCGGGGGGGCACGATACGCAGTATTTT. This translates into CASSSGGHDTQYF.

J is TRBJ2-5 and V is TRBV4-2; a weak D match, TRBD2 (5 bases). Germline V gene data show CDR1 as LGHNA and CDR2 as YNFKEQ. Trimming took 1 base from V and 5 from J, leaving 17 bases between them. The CDR3 contains 16 residues. The CDR3 bases are TGTGCCAGCAGCCAAGGGGCCGGGAACCCCTGGGAGACCCAGTACTTC. Its protein is CASSQGAGNPWETQYF.

This chain joins TRBV18 and TRBJ1-2; D might be TRBD1 (5 bases). The V gene's germline CDR1 is KGHSH and CDR2 LQKENI. The V and J ends lost 3 bases and 3 bases respectively, with 14 bases between them. The CDR3 runs 15 residues. CDR3 DNA sequence: TGTGCCAGCTCACCCCGGGAGGGGTCGTACTATGGCTACACCTTC. Translating gives CASSPREGSYYGYTF.

The chain's CDR3 is CASSYEATNEKLFF. CDR3 nucleotides: TGCGCCAGCAGTTATGAGGCAACTAATGAAAAACTGTTTTTT. This chain connects TRBV4-3 to TRBJ1-4; D is uncertain. Germline CDR1 is LGHNA and CDR2 is YSLEER. The ends were cut back, 6 bases at V and 0 bases at J, with 8 bases in the middle. The CDR3 spans 14 residues.

The table lists this clonotype with many counts. The chain combines TRBV4-3 with TRBJ1-2, with a tentative D call TRBD1 (5 bases). V dropped 1 base and J dropped 8 bases, with 14 bases sitting between them. Germline CDR1 is LGHNA and CDR2 is YSLEER. The CDR3 runs 14 residues. CDR3 DNA sequence: TGCGCCAGCAGCCAAGGACCCGGGGGGGGAGGCTACACCTTC. This codes for CASSQGPGGGGYTF.

This clonotype was recorded once. The chain combines TRBV6-1 with TRBJ1-5, with D possibly matching TRBD1 (5 bases). Trimming removed 1 base at V and 1 base at J, with 5 bases between. This CDR3 is built from 14 residues. Germline V CDR1 and CDR2: MNHNS, SASEGT. The CDR3 loop reads CASSEDRSNQPQHF. DNA of the CDR3: TGTGCCAGCAGTGAAGACAGGAGCAATCAGCCCCAGCATTTT.

This clonotype was picked up a small number of times. The chain joins TRBV18 to TRBJ1-1; the D is unclear. CDR3 length equals 13 residues. Trimming removed 9 bases at V and 3 bases at J, with 14 bases between. From germline, CDR1 is KGHSH and CDR2 LQKENI. The CDR3 loop reads CASSPLRDTEAFF. The CDR3 nucleotides read TGTGCCAGTTCTCCTCTGAGAGACACTGAAGCTTTCTTT.

The genes are TRBV11-3 and TRBJ2-3; no clear D. This CDR3 is 14 amino acids long. Germline V gene sequence: CDR1 SGHNT, CDR2 YENEEA. The V and J ends lost 4 bases and 6 bases respectively, with 14 bases between them. CDR3 amino acids: CASSSGFPSDTQYF. As DNA, the CDR3 is TGTGCCAGCAGCTCGGGTTTCCCTTCGGATACGCAGTATTTT.

The chain joins TRBV5-1 to TRBJ2-2; tentatively, D is TRBD1 or TRBD2 (5 bases each). The CDR3 extends over 16 amino acids. V lost 0 bases and J 4 bases, leaving 13 bases between the germline ends. Germline loops: CDR1 SGHRS, CDR2 YFSETQ. In DNA, the CDR3 is TGCGCCAGCAGCTTGGATGGGGGTACTGGCACCGGGGAGCTGTTTTTT. Encoded protein: CASSLDGGTGTGELFF. Full variable domain (outside the CDR3, taken from reference TRBV5-1 and TRBJ2-2): KAGVTQTPRYLIKTRGQQVTLSCSPISGHRSVSWYQQTPGQGLQFLFEYFSETQRNKGNFPGRFSGRQFSNSRSEMNVSTLELGDSALYLCASSLDGGTGTGELFFGEGSRLTVL.

This clonotype has just one count. The chain joins TRBV3-1 to TRBJ2-1; 9 bases are shared with TRBD2. Per the germline V gene, CDR1 is LGHDT and CDR2 is YNNKEL (reference sequence). Losses at the gene ends were 4 bases for V and 11 bases for J; bases not matched to a gene: 21. The CDR3 sequence is 18 residues long. CDR3 sequence reads: CASSPTFGSGSGGRKQFF. The CDR3 coding sequence is TGTGCCAGCAGCCCAACATTCGGGTCGGGTAGCGGGGGTCGGAAGCAGTTCTTC.